Listed below are T cell receptor beta chains from one sample, sequenced in a study of blood T cell repertoires in COVID-19. Sequencing used immunoSEQ multiplex PCR; TCRdb keeps in-frame clones, though not all of them. The table lists fewer than 650,000 clones, roughly nine tenths of them singletons, with under 8.5% in the top ten. The specimen was peripheral blood. The receptors here all came from a woman in her forties or fifties with COVID-19, enrolled during active disease. Each CDR3 is given with its conserved first and last residue. The D gene is left open where the match is weak. Expanded clones get a size class; other rows say once, few or many, or leave the size out.

clone size	V gene	D gene	J gene	CDR3 protein	CDR3 DNA
NA	TRBV4-1	TRBD1	TRBJ2-1	CASSHPTRDRDNEQFF	TGCGCCAGCAGCCACCCTACCCGGGACAGAGACAATGAGCAGTTCTTC
NA	TRBV11-3	NA	TRBJ1-1	CASSLDQTGNTEAFF	TGTGCCAGCAGCTTAGATCAGACAGGAAACACTGAAGCTTTCTTT
NA	TRBV11-2	NA	TRBJ2-1	CASSLDIVPGNEQFF	TGTGCCAGCAGCTTAGATATAGTCCCGGGCAATGAGCAGTTCTTC
NA	TRBV9	TRBD1	TRBJ2-1	CASSVTGANNEQFF	TGTGCCAGCAGCGTCACAGGGGCAAACAATGAGCAGTTCTTC
NA	TRBV10-1	NA	TRBJ1-4	CASSEGGGEKLFF	TGCGCCAGCAGTGAGGGGGGGGGCGAAAAACTGTTTTTT
NA	TRBV7-9	NA	TRBJ2-1	CASSLDTSTLHNEQFF	TGTGCCAGCAGCTTAGACACTAGCACACTCCACAATGAGCAGTTCTTC
NA	TRBV7-3	NA	TRBJ2-1	CASSLTWGHSYNEQFF	TGTGCCAGCAGCTTAACATGGGGACACTCCTACAATGAGCAGTTCTTC
NA	TRBV18	TRBD1	TRBJ1-2	CASSPGQGDFYGYTF	TGTGCCAGCTCACCGGGACAGGGGGATTTCTATGGCTACACCTTC
NA	TRBV11-1	NA	TRBJ2-2	CASSLDSNTGELFF	TGTGCCAGCAGCTTAGACAGTAACACCGGGGAGCTGTTTTTT
NA	TRBV5-1	NA	TRBJ2-1	CASSFAGQAIYNEQFF	TGCGCCAGCAGCTTTGCGGGGCAGGCTATCTACAATGAGCAGTTCTTC
NA	TRBV19	TRBD1	TRBJ1-1	CASSDRVYTEAFF	TGTGCCAGTAGCGACAGGGTATACACTGAAGCTTTCTTT
NA	TRBV4-1	NA	TRBJ1-2	CASSQDLAGVYDGYTF	TGCGCCAGCAGCCAAGATCTCGCAGGGGTGTACGATGGCTACACCTTC
NA	TRBV6-5	NA	TRBJ2-2	CASSSLRSNTGELFF	TGTGCCAGCAGCTCTTTGAGAAGTAACACCGGGGAGCTGTTTTTT
NA	TRBV3-1/TRBV3-2	NA	TRBJ2-6	CASSQDSGSGANVLTF	TGTGCCAGCAGCCAAGATTCGGGCTCTGGGGCCAACGTCCTGACTTTC
NA	TRBV27	NA	TRBJ1-2	CASSLGQSYGYTF	TGTGCCAGCAGTTTAGGACAGTCCTATGGCTACACCTTC
NA	TRBV19	NA	TRBJ2-2	CASSIEGGATGELFF	TGTGCCAGTAGTATAGAAGGAGGAGCCACCGGGGAGCTGTTTTTT
NA	TRBV6-5	TRBD2	TRBJ2-3	CASSPGGGTQYF	TGTGCCAGCAGCCCCGGGGGGGGTACGCAGTATTTT
NA	TRBV18	NA	TRBJ1-3	CASSPQSGNTIYF	TGTGCCAGCTCACCACAAAGCGGAAACACCATATATTTT
NA	TRBV21-1	NA	TRBJ2-3	CASSKHRIAGAFTDTQYF	TGTGCCAGCAGCAAACATAGGATAGCGGGGGCCTTCACAGATACGCAGTATTTT
few	TRBV28	NA	TRBJ2-6	CASSLGGSGANVLTF	TGTGCCAGCAGTTTGGGAGGATCTGGGGCCAACGTCCTGACTTTC
NA	TRBV2	NA	TRBJ1-4	CASSVRGANEKLFF	TGTGCCAGCAGTGTTCGGGGAGCTAATGAAAAACTGTTTTTT
NA	TRBV5-5	NA	TRBJ1-1	CASSLSLLNTEAFF	TGTGCCAGCAGCTTGTCTCTGTTGAACACTGAAGCTTTCTTT
NA	TRBV6-5	TRBD1	TRBJ2-7	CASSFGQGSSYEQYF	TGTGCCAGCAGTTTCGGACAGGGGTCGTCCTACGAGCAGTACTTC
NA	TRBV9	NA	TRBJ1-1	CASSAVLGMGLAFF	TGTGCCAGCAGCGCAGTCCTAGGAATGGGGCTGGCTTTCTTT
NA	TRBV6-5	TRBD1	TRBJ2-7	CASLDRADYEQYF	TGTGCCAGCCTGGACAGGGCTGACTACGAGCAGTACTTC
NA	TRBV6-6	NA	TRBJ2-3	CASSTPGSGTDTQYF	TGTGCCAGCAGTACTCCAGGGTCCGGCACAGATACGCAGTATTTT
NA	TRBV6-5	TRBD1	TRBJ1-1	CASSWETGKKPIEAFF	TGTGCCAGCAGTTGGGAGACAGGGAAAAAACCGATTGAAGCTTTCTTT
NA	TRBV5-8	NA	TRBJ2-7	CASSLGLEQYF	TGTGCCAGCAGCTTGGGGCTCGAGCAGTACTTC
few	TRBV5-1	TRBD1	TRBJ1-4	CASSQDRVGRLFF	TGCGCCAGCAGCCAGGACAGGGTAGGAAGACTGTTTTTT
NA	TRBV2	TRBD1	TRBJ2-5	CASSRDRGEQETQYF	TGTGCCAGCAGTCGGGACAGGGGCGAACAAGAGACCCAGTACTTC
NA	TRBV5-4	NA	TRBJ2-3	CASSSPAAGSTDTQYF	TGTGCCAGCAGCTCCCCGGCGGCGGGGAGCACAGATACGCAGTATTTT
NA	TRBV12-3/TRBV12-4	NA	TRBJ1-2	CASRGRGGYTF	TGTGCCAGCAGGGGAAGAGGGGGCTACACCTTC
NA	TRBV10-3	TRBD2	TRBJ2-2	CAIRGTSGAPNTGELFF	TGTGCCATCAGGGGGACTAGCGGGGCCCCGAACACCGGGGAGCTGTTTTTT
once	TRBV24-1	TRBD1	TRBJ2-3	CATSERDRGDTQYF	TGTGCCACCAGTGAACGGGACAGGGGAGATACGCAGTATTTT
NA	TRBV6-5	TRBD1	TRBJ1-2	CASRREGTGNYTF	TGTGCCAGCAGGCGCGAAGGGACAGGGAACTACACCTTC
NA	TRBV28	NA	TRBJ1-5	CASRLRGAGVNQPQHF	TGTGCCAGCAGACTACGGGGGGCAGGGGTCAATCAGCCCCAGCATTTT
NA	TRBV6-6	TRBD1	TRBJ1-5	CASSHGQGAFVGNQPQHF	TGTGCCAGCAGTCACGGACAGGGGGCCTTTGTGGGCAATCAGCCCCAGCATTTT
NA	TRBV11-2	TRBD2	TRBJ2-1	CASSFIAGTSSYNEQFF	TGTGCCAGCAGCTTTATAGCGGGGACTAGCTCCTACAATGAGCAGTTCTTC
NA	TRBV6-5	TRBD1	TRBJ1-1	CASRRTGDGTEAFF	TGTGCCAGCAGGCGCACAGGGGACGGGACTGAAGCTTTCTTT
NA	TRBV19	TRBD2	TRBJ2-2	CASSTSTSGGRDGELFF	TGTGCCAGTAGTACCTCCACTAGCGGGGGGCGGGACGGGGAGCTGTTTTTT
NA	TRBV5-4	NA	TRBJ1-4	CASSLGGVATNEKLFF	TGTGCCAGCAGCCTCGGGGGGGTCGCAACTAATGAAAAACTGTTTTTT
NA	TRBV7-9	NA	TRBJ2-7	CASSSGSSYEQYF	TGTGCCAGCAGCTCCGGTTCGTCCTACGAGCAGTACTTC
once	TRBV27	TRBD1	TRBJ2-7	CASSLSGQAYEQYF	TGTGCCAGCAGTTTATCTGGACAGGCCTACGAGCAGTACTTC
NA	TRBV5-1	NA	TRBJ1-3	CASSLQGYSSGNTIYF	TGCGCCAGCAGCTTGCAGGGGTACTCCTCTGGAAACACCATATATTTT
NA	TRBV27	TRBD2	TRBJ2-7	CASSLGGSSYEQYF	TGTGCCAGCAGTTTGGGGGGGTCCTCCTACGAGCAGTACTTC
NA	TRBV19	TRBD1	TRBJ1-5	CASSPRTGQPQHF	TGTGCCAGTAGTCCGAGGACAGGTCAGCCCCAGCATTTT
NA	TRBV14	NA	TRBJ2-2	CASSLTRTGELFF	TGTGCCAGCAGCCTGACTAGGACCGGGGAGCTGTTTTTT
NA	TRBV11-2	NA	TRBJ2-5	CASSLRTGREETQYF	TGTGCCAGCAGCTTAAGGACAGGGAGGGAAGAGACCCAGTACTTC
NA	TRBV12-3/TRBV12-4	NA	TRBJ1-5	CASRQGGQPQHF	TGTGCCAGCAGACAGGGCGGCCAGCCCCAGCATTTT
NA	TRBV5-4	NA	TRBJ1-2	CASSFKLLGGANGYTF	TGTGCCAGCAGCTTTAAACTCCTGGGGGGGGCCAATGGCTACACCTTC
NA	TRBV19	NA	TRBJ1-1	CASSISQQSGFEAFF	TGTGCCAGTAGTATCTCCCAACAGAGCGGCTTTGAAGCTTTCTTT
NA	TRBV6-5	TRBD1	TRBJ2-2	CASTRGSGELFF	TGTGCCAGCACCAGGGGGAGCGGGGAGCTGTTTTTT
NA	TRBV5-4	NA	TRBJ2-1	CASSDRGARGNEQFF	TGTGCCAGCAGCGACCGAGGTGCCCGGGGGAATGAGCAGTTCTTC
NA	TRBV5-6	NA	TRBJ1-2	CASSPGIREDGYTF	TGTGCCAGCAGCCCGGGTATACGGGAGGATGGCTACACCTTC
NA	TRBV7-9	NA	TRBJ2-7	CASSFPTGTGAGEQYF	TGTGCCAGCAGCTTTCCTACTGGGACAGGAGCGGGAGAGCAGTACTTC